This TCR beta chain was recovered during a study of control samples from healthy donors and cancer patients. TCRdb keeps only in-frame clones here, not all; method: immunoSEQ multiplex PCR. The sample contains over 150,000 clones, 85% to 95% of which appear only once. Trimming pared 1 base from V and 10 bases from J, leaving 5 bases between. The CDR3 contains 11 residues. The germline CDR1 and CDR2 sequences are SNHLY and FYNNEI. The source is a man aged 18 to 30 in good health. The sample comprised blood. The chain combines TRBV2 with TRBJ2-1, with unresolved D. CDR3 coding DNA: TGTGCCAGCAGTGAAGAGGCAGAGCAGTTCTTC. It codes for CASSEEAEQFF.